This T cell receptor (beta chain) was captured in a study of blood T cell repertoires in COVID-19. Study-level information: Acute-phase and convalescent COVID-19 samples originated in the United States, Italy and Spain. PBMCs, B-cell-depleted T cells, or T cells provided the cDNA or gDNA that made up the material.

Germline CDR1 reads SGHTA; CDR2 reads FQGNSA. The CDR3 contains 14 residues. V was cut by 5 bases and J by 5 bases, with 13 bases left in between. In the original analysis: Estimation of nucleated cell counts was performed using reference gene primer amplification. Sequencing used immunoSEQ multiplex PCR; TCRdb keeps in-frame clones, though not all of them. The DNA gave D and trimming, while V, J and clone size come from that table. The table lists about 180,000 clones, 70% to 90% of them singletons, with 7.5% to 10% in the top ten. This sequence joins TRBV7-2 and TRBJ1-3, with no clear D. The specimen sequenced was peripheral blood. The TCR was taken from a man aged 50 or older with active or convalescent COVID-19. CDR3 in DNA: TGTGCCAGCAGCCCAGGACCGGGGAGAAACACCATATATTTT. It is translated as CASSPGPGRNTIYF.